The 16 T cell receptor beta chains listed next were all sequenced from one sample in a study of identical twins. TCRdb independently ran MiXCR on the 5' RACE reads; one entry per CDR3 protein. This table holds over 200,000 distinct CDR3 sequences, about 10% found once. The sample taken for sequencing was memory T cells sorted from blood. These receptors were taken from a man in his fifties in good health.

The V gene is TRBV19, the J gene TRBJ1-5; 9 bases are shared with TRBD1. This CDR3 has 15 amino acids. Germline V gene lookup returns CDR1 LNHDA and CDR2 SQIVND (reference sequence). V shed 6 bases, J shed 4 bases, and the junction held 7 bases outside the gene matches. The CDR3 coding sequence is TGTGCCAGTAGATCGGGACAGGGTTGGAATCAGCCCCAGCATTTT. Its translation: CASRSGQGWNQPQHF.

The rearrangement uses TRBV21-1 and TRBJ2-3; the table assigns TRBD1, which was not confirmed against the DNA. TRBV21-1 is noted as a pseudogene. This CDR3 comprises 17 residues. The CDR3 reads CASSRPGGTPITDTQYF. CDR3 bases: TGTGCCAGCAGCCGACCCGGGGGCACCCCCATCACAGATACGCAGTATTTT.

The V gene is TRBV5-6, the J gene TRBJ2-2; TRBD2 aligns across 9 bases. The germline V gene encodes CDR1 SGHDT and CDR2 YYEEEE. This CDR3 contains 15 residues. V lost 4 bases to trimming and J lost 5 bases; unmatched junction nucleotides: 6. The CDR3 is CASSPAGGRTGELFF. DNA of the CDR3: TGTGCCAGCAGCCCAGCGGGGGGCCGGACCGGGGAGCTGTTTTTT. The full variable domain, completed using reference TRBV5-6 and TRBJ2-2, is DAGVTQSPTHLIKTRGQQVTLRCSPKSGHDTVSWYQQALGQGPQFIFQYYEEEERQRGNFPDRFSGHQFPNYSSELNVNALLLGDSALYLCASSPAGGRTGELFFGEGSRLTVL.

This clonotype was counted at least ten times. The genes are TRBV7-9 and TRBJ2-1; 8 bases are a match to TRBD2. V lost 7 bases, J lost 6 bases, and 17 bases stayed unmatched. CDR3 length equals 17 residues. Germline CDR1 SEHNR, CDR2 FQNEAQ (reference sequence). The CDR3 DNA is TGTGCCAGCACCATTGGAGCGGGCGGGAGGTCCCCCAATGAGCAGTTCTTC. Translation: CASTIGAGGRSPNEQFF.

Regarding this clonotype: An end of the junction does not agree with germline; a read error may underlie this. This chain connects TRBV20-1 to TRBJ2-7; 9 nucleotides match TRBD2. This CDR3 has 14 amino acids. Germline V gene sequence: CDR1 DFQATT, CDR2 SNEGSKA (reference sequence). The CDR3 reads CSAPNSGRPYVQYF. CDR3 coding DNA: TGCAGTGCCCCTAATAGCGGGAGACCCTACGTGCAGTACTTC.

The chain is built from TRBV5-6 and TRBJ2-2; no definite D call. Germline V gene lookup returns CDR1 SGHDT and CDR2 YYEEEE. The CDR3 extends over 14 amino acids. Deletions cut 6 bases from V and 2 bases from J, with 11 bases between. CDR3 amino acids: CASTPGTNTGELFF. Here the CDR3 DNA reads TGTGCCAGCACCCCCGGAACCAACACCGGGGAGCTGTTTTTT.

This clonotype came up many times. The chain joins TRBV12-3 or TRBV12-4 to TRBJ2-7; D remains ambiguous. V was clipped by 2 bases and J by 3 bases, with 8 bases between them. This CDR3 comprises 13 residues. The CDR3 DNA follows: TGTGCCAGCAGTTTATCCACATTCTACGAGCAGTACTTC. Protein sequence: CASSLSTFYEQYF.

This clonotype was recorded at least ten times. The V and J genes are TRBV20-1 and TRBJ2-1, with TRBD2 matching over 9 bases. The CDR3 totals 19 residues. Germline assignment: CDR1 DFQATT and CDR2 SNEGSKA (reference sequence). The J segment lost 0 bases and the V segment lost 6 bases, leaving 18 bases of the junction unmatched. Here the CDR3 reads CSAYPLRAGGTASYNEQFF. DNA for the CDR3: TGCAGTGCCTACCCCTTGAGAGCGGGGGGCACGGCCTCCTACAATGAGCAGTTCTTC.

The chain uses TRBV12-3 or TRBV12-4 and TRBJ2-5, with TRBD2 matching over 7 bases. CDR3 length: 18 residues. V trimming: 3 bases; J trimming: 7 bases; junction bases outside the gene matches: 20. The CDR3 protein is CASSLGPAGGGSSGTQYF. Written as DNA, the CDR3 is TGTGCCAGCAGTTTGGGACCAGCTGGCGGGGGAAGCTCGGGGACCCAGTACTTC.

This clonotype was detected many times. The V gene is TRBV27, the J gene TRBJ2-7, with 8 bases that match TRBD1. Trimming took 6 bases from V and 4 from J; bases not matched to a gene: 11. Per the germline V gene, CDR1 is MNHEY and CDR2 is SMNVEV (reference sequence). The CDR3 contains 15 residues. The CDR3 spells CASSKYRGLRYEQYF. In nucleotides, the CDR3 is TGTGCCAGCAGCAAATACAGGGGGTTAAGATACGAGCAGTACTTC.

This clonotype was found many times. The gene calls are TRBV5-6 and TRBJ2-6, with D possibly being TRBD1 (6 bases). With 4 bases removed from V and 2 bases from J, the gap between germline ends came to 10 bases. The germline CDR1 and CDR2 sequences are SGHDT and YYEEEE. This CDR3 spans 15 amino acids. DNA for the CDR3: TGTGCCAGCAGCATCACAGGGACTGGGGCCAACGTCCTGACTTTC. It specifies CASSITGTGANVLTF.

This clonotype ranks as medium-sized. The chain carries TRBV28 and TRBJ2-7; no clear D gene. CDR1 MDHEN and CDR2 SYDVKM come from the germline V gene. This CDR3 is built from 17 residues. V was shortened by 8 bases and J by 2 bases, with 25 bases between the two germline ends. CDR3 coding DNA: TGTGCCAGCCGCCATACATCGGACCTACCCCGGGCCTACGAGCAGTACTTC. Its protein product is CASRHTSDLPRAYEQYF.

This clonotype has at least ten counts. V and J are TRBV7-9 and TRBJ1-1, with 7 bases aligning to TRBD1. The CDR3 has 13 amino acids. Germline assignment: CDR1 SEHNR and CDR2 FQNEAQ (reference sequence). V lost 5 bases, J lost 5 bases, and 5 bases stayed unmatched. CDR3 sequence reads: CASSQQGLTEAFF. CDR3 nucleotide sequence: TGTGCCAGCAGCCAACAGGGGTTGACTGAAGCTTTCTTT.

A few counts support this clonotype. V gene TRBV20-1 combines with J gene TRBJ1-1, with D tentatively TRBD1 (5 bases). Per the germline V gene, CDR1 is DFQATT and CDR2 is SNEGSKA (reference sequence). V shed 0 bases and J shed 3 bases, with 5 bases lying between them. The CDR3 is made up of 12 amino acids. CDR3 sequence reads: CSAREGHTEAFF. CDR3 in DNA: TGCAGTGCTAGAGAGGGGCACACTGAAGCTTTCTTT.

This clonotype was recorded a few times. The chain uses TRBV14 and TRBJ2-5; 10 positions agree with TRBD2. The germline V gene encodes CDR1 SGHDN and CDR2 FVKESK. J gave up 5 bases and V 4 bases, and 10 bases lay outside the gene matches. The CDR3 has 16 amino acids. CDR3 coding DNA: TGTGCCAGCAGCCGATGGTCTAGCGGGAGAACGGAGACCCAGTACTTC. It specifies CASSRWSSGRTETQYF.

This clonotype has a handful of counts. The V gene is TRBV6-5, the J gene TRBJ2-2, with 7 bases lining up with TRBD1. CDR3 length: 14 residues. Germline V gene data show CDR1 as MNHEY and CDR2 as SVGAGI. Trimming at V came to 2 bases and at J to 10 bases, leaving 7 bases not matched to a gene. CDR3 DNA: TGTGCCAGCAGTTACCGGGACAGAACGTTGGAGCTGTTTTTT. Translated, it gives CASSYRDRTLELFF.